These 27 T cell receptor beta chains were all obtained from the same sample, sequenced in a study of CD8+ T cells in alopecia areata. After isolation, RNA underwent reverse transcription to generate cDNA as the sequencing template. The method was immunoSEQ multiplex PCR; TCRdb's version includes in-frame clones alone and lacks a portion of them. Of 85,000 to 110,000 clones in the sample, around 86% were seen once. Noted treatment: oral pan-JAK inhibitor, 5-10 mg twice daily. The source material was CD8+ T cells sorted from blood, sampled between weeks 30 and 35, from a patient treated with tofacitinib. All receptors come from a human donor with alopecia areata.

V gene TRBV29-1 combines with J gene TRBJ2-7, with 9 bases fitting TRBD2. Germline loops: CDR1 SQVTM, CDR2 ANQGSEA. The CDR3 is 15 residues long. V was clipped by 7 bases and J by 2 bases; unmatched bases: 12. The CDR3 DNA is TGCAGCGCACAGGGGCGAGCGGGGGGACCCTACGAGCAGTACTTC. It yields the protein CSAQGRAGGPYEQYF.

The chain carries TRBV6-1 and TRBJ2-7; D perhaps matches TRBD2 (6 bases). CDR3 length equals 14 residues. Germline V gene data show CDR1 as MNHNS and CDR2 as SASEGT. V was trimmed by 1 base and J by 5 bases, leaving 12 bases between them. DNA for the CDR3: TGTGCCAGCAGTGAAGAATCGGGAGTAGACGAGCAGTACTTC. Translating gives CASSEESGVDEQYF.

The rearrangement uses TRBV13 and TRBJ1-4, with D perhaps TRBD1 (5 bases). This CDR3 region has 15 residues. Germline loops: CDR1 PRHDT, CDR2 FYEKMQ (reference sequence). V lost 6 bases, J lost 4 bases, and 15 bases lay in between. CDR3 coding DNA: TGTGCCAGCAGAGCAGGGAGCGGATTTAATGAAAAACTGTTTTTT. Its translation is CASRAGSGFNEKLFF.

This sequence joins TRBV27 and TRBJ2-1; 7 bases line up with TRBD2. Germline trimming cut 6 bases from V and 9 bases from J; bases unmatched to any gene: 5. Germline V gene sequence: CDR1 MNHEY, CDR2 SMNVEV (reference sequence). The CDR3 covers 12 residues. This chain's CDR3 is CASRTSAAEQFF. CDR3 bases: TGTGCCAGCAGAACTAGCGCGGCTGAGCAGTTCTTC.

V usage is TRBV5-1 and J usage is TRBJ2-7, with D tentatively TRBD1 (5 bases). The germline CDR1 and CDR2 sequences are SGHRS and YFSETQ. The ends were cut back, 0 bases at V and 3 bases at J, with 10 bases in the middle. The CDR3 consists of 14 residues. CDR3 sequence (DNA): TGCGCCAGCAGCTTGGAAGGGGTAGACTACGAGCAGTACTTC. Translation gives CASSLEGVDYEQYF.

The chain recombines TRBV7-6 with TRBJ2-7, with D perhaps being TRBD1 or TRBD2 (5 bases each). Trimming shortened V by 5 bases and J by 2 bases, and 25 bases separated the two germline ends. Germline V gene data show CDR1 as SGHVS and CDR2 as FNYEAQ. CDR3 length: 18 residues. CDR3 in DNA: TGTGCCAGCAGCCTATTAGGCGGCAGGGACCGAAGAACCTACGAGCAGTACTTC. It yields the protein CASSLLGGRDRRTYEQYF.

This chain uses TRBV19 with TRBJ1-2, with D perhaps matching TRBD1 (5 bases). This CDR3 comprises 12 residues. Trimming cost V 5 bases and J 6 bases, with 10 bases left between them. Germline V lookup: CDR1 LNHDA, CDR2 SQIVND (reference sequence). In DNA, the CDR3 is TGTGCCAGTAGTTCAATCAGGGATGGCTACACCTTC. This sequence encodes CASSSIRDGYTF.

The chain is built from TRBV4-1 and TRBJ2-2, with 7 bases matching TRBD2. Germline V gene lookup returns CDR1 MGHRA and CDR2 YSYEKL. The CDR3 totals 17 residues. The V gene end was trimmed by 3 bases and the J gene end by 0 bases; junction bases not matched to a gene: 7. The CDR3 bases are TGCGCCAGCAGCCATGGGGGGAGGGAAGCGAACACCGGGGAGCTGTTTTTT. Protein: CASSHGGREANTGELFF.

This chain uses TRBV30 with TRBJ1-2; D is perhaps TRBD1 (6 bases). The V gene's germline CDR1 is GTSNPN and CDR2 SVGIG (reference sequence). V shed 5 bases and J shed 4 bases, with 8 bases lying between them. The CDR3 extends over 11 amino acids. CDR3 bases: TGTGCCTGGCGGACAGCCTATGGCTACACCTTC. Protein product: CAWRTAYGYTF.

This clone counts as medium-sized. The chain carries TRBV6-4 and TRBJ2-2, with 7 bases identical to TRBD2. V dropped 4 bases and J dropped 1; count of bases not matched to a gene: 3. The CDR3 totals 15 residues. Germline CDR1 reads MRHNA; CDR2 reads SNTAGT. As DNA, the CDR3 is TGTGCCAGCAGTGTGGCTAGCGGGAACACCGGGGAGCTGTTTTTT. Translated: CASSVASGNTGELFF.

The CDR3 coding sequence is TGTGCCAGCACTGCGGGGCACCCCTACGAGCAGTACTTC. Amino acid sequence: CASTAGHPYEQYF. This chain connects TRBV25-1 to TRBJ2-7, with D tentatively TRBD2 (6 bases). V lost 7 bases and J 2 bases, leaving 12 bases between the germline ends. This CDR3 contains 13 residues. Per germline, CDR1 MGHDK and CDR2 SYGVNS.

V gene TRBV19 combines with J gene TRBJ2-1, with D possibly matching TRBD2 (6 bases). Looked up from germline, CDR1 is LNHDA and CDR2 is SQIVND (reference sequence). The CDR3 runs 16 residues. Trimming stripped 7 bases from V and 8 bases from J, with 24 bases between. This chain's CDR3 is CASNMRREGREHEQFF. The CDR3 bases are TGTGCCAGTAATATGCGTCGCGAGGGTCGGGAGCATGAGCAGTTCTTC. Together with reference TRBV19 and TRBJ2-1, the CDR3 gives the full variable domain: DGGITQSPKYLFRKEGQNVTLSCEQNLNHDAMYWYRQDPGQGLRLIYYSQIVNDFQKGDIAEGYSVSREKKESFPLTVTSAQKNPTAFYLCASNMRREGREHEQFFGPGTRLTVL.

The chain uses TRBV19 and TRBJ2-5; the match to TRBD1 covers 12 bases. The CDR3 is 15 amino acids. The V gene's germline CDR1 is LNHDA and CDR2 SQIVND (reference sequence). The J segment lost 4 bases and the V segment lost 7 bases, leaving 7 bases of the junction unmatched. CDR3 bases: TGTGCCAGTACGAGCGGGACAGGGGGCGGAGAGACCCAGTACTTC. It translates to CASTSGTGGGETQYF.

This chain connects TRBV7-3 to TRBJ2-7; possibly TRBD2 for D (5 bases). Per germline, CDR1 SGHTA and CDR2 FQGTGA. This CDR3 is built from 14 residues. Trimming pared 5 bases from V and 1 base from J, leaving 12 bases between. CDR3 region: CASSPHVASYEQYF. In DNA form, the CDR3 reads TGTGCCAGCAGCCCCCACGTAGCGTCCTACGAGCAGTACTTC.

The rearrangement joins TRBV4-1 to TRBJ2-7; 7 bases fit TRBD2. The ends lost 4 bases at V and 2 bases at J; junction bases unmatched: 8. This CDR3 has 15 residues. CDR1 MGHRA and CDR2 YSYEKL come from the germline V gene. CDR3 amino acids: CASSPNAGTTYEQYF. The CDR3 bases are TGCGCCAGCAGCCCCAATGCAGGGACTACCTACGAGCAGTACTTC.

The CDR3 sequence is CASSFPNTGELFF. In DNA, the CDR3 is TGTGCCAGCAGTTTTCCGAACACCGGGGAGCTGTTTTTT. V and J are TRBV27 and TRBJ2-2; D unclear. Deletions cut 3 bases from V and 0 bases from J, with 2 bases between. CDR1 is MNHEY and CDR2 is SMNVEV in the germline V gene (reference sequence). This CDR3 region has 13 residues.

The chain employs TRBV7-6 and TRBJ2-3, with D unclear. The CDR3 is 14 amino acids. CDR1 is SGHVS and CDR2 is FNYEAQ in the germline V gene. V was clipped by 4 bases and J by 0 bases, with 8 bases between them. The CDR3 region has the DNA TGTGCCAGCAGCTCCTATCCTAGCACAGATACGCAGTATTTT. As protein: CASSSYPSTDTQYF.

The chain has TRBV6-6 and TRBJ2-2; TRBD2 might be the D (5 bases). Trimming removed 10 bases from V and 1 base from J, with 16 bases in between. The CDR3 has 15 amino acids. CDR1 and CDR2 (germline): MNHNY, SVGAGI (reference sequence). CDR3 in DNA: TGTGCCACCTCACCGAGGGCAGGGAACACCGGGGAGCTGTTTTTT. This translates into CATSPRAGNTGELFF.

The chain recombines TRBV25-1 with TRBJ2-3, with D unresolved. Per the germline V gene, CDR1 is MGHDK and CDR2 is SYGVNS. V lost 6 bases and J 6 bases, leaving 13 bases between the germline ends. The CDR3 length is 13 residues. DNA of the CDR3: TGTGCCAGCAGATGGACCCAGCAGGATACGCAGTATTTT. It translates to CASRWTQQDTQYF.

This chain links TRBV5-1 with TRBJ2-1; 9 nucleotides align to TRBD1. The V and J ends lost 4 bases and 8 bases, in that order; junction bases with no gene match: 7. This CDR3 is built from 14 residues. Germline CDR1 reads SGHRS; CDR2 reads YFSETQ. CDR3 sequence reads: CASSHGQGHDEQFF. CDR3 DNA sequence: TGCGCCAGCAGCCACGGACAGGGGCACGATGAGCAGTTCTTC.

The rearrangement uses TRBV5-6 and TRBJ2-3; D is perhaps TRBD2 (7 bases). This CDR3 is built from 19 residues. V lost 3 bases, J lost 1 base, and 24 bases lay in between. The germline gives CDR1 SGHDT, CDR2 YYEEEE. CDR3 sequence reads: CASSSKGERKRDGTDTQYF. As DNA, the CDR3 is TGTGCCAGCAGCTCGAAGGGGGAGAGGAAGCGGGATGGCACAGATACGCAGTATTTT.

The chain couples TRBV6-5 to TRBJ2-3, with unresolved D. Germline CDR1 and CDR2: MNHEY and SVGAGI. The CDR3 contains 14 residues. The V end was cut by 0 bases, the J end by 1 base, with 5 bases between. The CDR3: CASSYSAGTDTQYF. CDR3 DNA: TGTGCCAGCAGTTACTCCGCCGGCACAGATACGCAGTATTTT.

This rearrangement joins TRBV4-1 to TRBJ2-7; TRBD1 matches 11 bases. After removal of 4 bases from V and 2 bases from J, the junction contained 4 bases not matched to a gene. Germline V lookup: CDR1 MGHRA, CDR2 YSYEKL. This CDR3 is 15 amino acids long. In DNA form, the CDR3 reads TGCGCCAGCAGCCCCTTGGGACAGGGGGCCTACGAGCAGTACTTC. This encodes CASSPLGQGAYEQYF.

The gene calls are TRBV29-1 and TRBJ2-7; D might be TRBD1 (6 bases). V gave up 4 bases and J gave up 5 bases, with 12 bases separating them. The CDR3 loop spans 12 amino acids. Germline CDR1 is SQVTM and CDR2 is ANQGSEA. The CDR3 is CSVVAGAHEQYF. CDR3 DNA: TGCAGCGTTGTGGCAGGGGCCCACGAGCAGTACTTC.

The J gene is TRBJ2-7, the V gene TRBV6-5; D may be TRBD1 (6 bases). V was pared by 2 bases and J by 4 bases, with 12 bases between. From germline, CDR1 is MNHEY and CDR2 SVGAGI. CDR3 length: 14 residues. The CDR3 is CASSYGTGWYEQYF. Written as DNA, the CDR3 is TGTGCCAGCAGTTACGGTACAGGGTGGTACGAGCAGTACTTC.

The chain employs TRBV29-1 and TRBJ1-4; D may be TRBD1 (5 bases). This CDR3 region has 12 residues. Per germline, CDR1 SQVTM and CDR2 ANQGSEA. The V end lost 6 bases, the J end lost 8 bases, and 13 bases lay between the germline ends. The CDR3 spells CSVKQEGEKLFF. The CDR3 nucleotides are TGCAGCGTGAAACAGGAGGGGGAAAAACTGTTTTTT.

The rearrangement uses TRBV10-3 and TRBJ2-3; weak D call: TRBD2 (7 bases). Trimming stripped 8 bases from V and 9 bases from J, with 12 bases between. Germline V lookup: CDR1 ENHRY, CDR2 SYGVKD. There are 11 residues in the CDR3. The CDR3 loop reads CAISGGGTQYF. The CDR3 DNA is TGTGCCATCTCGGGGGGCGGCACGCAGTATTTT.